Below are 17 T cell receptor beta chains sequenced from a single sample in a study of T cells in localized non-small cell lung cancer. Clones were read by immunoSEQ multiplex PCR, and TCRdb kept only the in-frame ones, dropping some. The table includes about 43,000 clones, about 91% detected once. This specimen consisted of PBMCs, obtained before any cancer treatment. These receptors came from a woman aged 35-75 years with stage II lung adenocarcinoma.

The V gene is TRBV9, the J gene TRBJ2-5; 12 nucleotides agree with TRBD2. CDR1 and CDR2 (germline): SGDLS, YYNGEE. There are 16 residues in the CDR3. J gave up 5 bases and V 3 bases, and 8 bases lay outside the gene matches. The CDR3 DNA sequence: TGTGCCAGCAGCGGCGGCTTACTAGCGGGAGGCGAGACCCAGTACTTC. It translates to CASSGGLLAGGETQYF.

The chain is built from TRBV14 and TRBJ2-6; D is undetermined. The germline V and J ends were trimmed by 5 bases and 5 bases, with 10 bases remaining between them. The CDR3 is 14 amino acids. Looked up from germline, CDR1 is SGHDN and CDR2 is FVKESK. As DNA, the CDR3 is TGTGCCAGCAGCTATACCCTCCGGGCCAACGTCCTGACTTTC. Protein: CASSYTLRANVLTF.

This clone was observed once. This chain joins TRBV11-2 and TRBJ1-1, with D unresolved. The CDR3 has 13 residues. The ends were cut back, 1 base at V and 6 bases at J, with 9 bases in the middle. Germline CDR1 reads SGHAT; CDR2 reads FQNNGV. CDR3 amino acids: CASSLVNGAEAFF. The CDR3 nucleotides are TGTGCCAGCAGCTTAGTAAATGGAGCTGAAGCTTTCTTT. Variable domain in full (rest from reference TRBV11-2 and TRBJ1-1): EAGVAQSPRYKIIEKRQSVAFWCNPISGHATLYWYQQILGQGPKLLIQFQNNGVVDDSQLPKDRFSAERLKGVDSTLKIQPAKLEDSAVYLCASSLVNGAEAFFGQGTRLTVV.

This sequence joins TRBV15 and TRBJ1-2; weak D call: TRBD1 (6 bases). The germline V gene has CDR1 LNHNV and CDR2 YYDKDF (reference sequence). The CDR3 has 13 amino acids. Trimming left V 6 bases short and J 8 bases short, with 16 bases between. This CDR3 is CATRKDSRWGYTF. The CDR3 DNA sequence: TGTGCCACCAGGAAGGACAGTCGGTGGGGCTACACCTTC.

This chain connects TRBV6-1 to TRBJ1-2, with D hard to call. From germline, CDR1 is MNHNS and CDR2 SASEGT. The CDR3 sequence is 14 residues long. The V and J ends lost 7 bases and 4 bases respectively, with 16 bases between them. CDR3 coding DNA: TGTGCCAGCATGGGTGCGCAAGTCCTCTATGGCTACACCTTC. This translates into CASMGAQVLYGYTF.

The gene calls are TRBV5-1 and TRBJ1-3; 8 nucleotides match TRBD1. CDR1 SGHRS and CDR2 YFSETQ come from the germline V gene. The CDR3 is made up of 16 amino acids. J lost 2 bases, V lost 4 bases, and 8 bases had no gene match. The CDR3 sequence is CASSGEGQGAGNTIYF. The CDR3 DNA is TGCGCCAGCAGCGGAGAAGGACAGGGCGCTGGAAACACCATATATTTT.

The chain employs TRBV7-2 and TRBJ1-3; 10 bases are a match to TRBD1. CDR3 size: 16 residues. Unmatched junction bases numbered 8, after V lost 5 bases and J lost 4 bases. CDR1 is SGHTA, CDR2 FQGNSA, per germline. Written as DNA, the CDR3 is TGTGCCAGCAGCCGACAGGGGGCTTTAGTAGGAAACACCATATATTTT. Amino acid sequence: CASSRQGALVGNTIYF.

The rearrangement uses TRBV10-3 and TRBJ2-5, with unresolved D. V shed 3 bases and J shed 0 bases, with 8 bases lying between them. Germline CDR1 is ENHRY and CDR2 is SYGVKD. The CDR3 is 14 residues long. This chain's CDR3 is CAISEGLDQETQYF. In DNA, the CDR3 is TGTGCCATCAGTGAAGGGCTAGACCAAGAGACCCAGTACTTC.

V is TRBV9 and J is TRBJ2-5, with TRBD2 as a possible D gene (6 bases). With 2 bases removed from V and 0 bases from J, the gap between germline ends came to 8 bases. The CDR3 contains 14 residues. The V gene's germline CDR1 is SGDLS and CDR2 YYNGEE. The CDR3 loop is CASSVRDYQETQYF. CDR3 in DNA: TGTGCCAGCAGCGTCCGGGACTACCAAGAGACCCAGTACTTC.

The chain has TRBV29-1 and TRBJ1-5; unclear D gene. The CDR3 covers 12 residues. Germline V gene data show CDR1 as SQVTM and CDR2 as ANQGSEA. The germline V and J ends were trimmed by 4 bases and 1 base, with 5 bases remaining between them. In DNA, the CDR3 is TGCAGCGTTGGATGGAGCAATCAGCCCCAGCATTTT. This codes for CSVGWSNQPQHF. The full variable domain, completed using reference TRBV29-1 and TRBJ1-5, is SAVISQKPSRDICQRGTSLTIQCQVDSQVTMMFWYRQQPGQSLTLIATANQGSEATYESGFVIDKFPISRPNLTFSTLTVSNMSPEDSSIYLCSVGWSNQPQHFGDGTRLSIL.

The chain carries TRBV28 and TRBJ1-2; D is undetermined. The CDR3 loop spans 15 amino acids. The V gene's germline CDR1 is MDHEN and CDR2 SYDVKM. The V and J ends lost 2 bases and 8 bases respectively, with 18 bases between them. The CDR3, as DNA: TGTGCCAGCAGTTTAGATAGGTGGGGAGGTCGGGGCTACACCTTC. This codes for CASSLDRWGGRGYTF.

This chain uses TRBV6-5 with TRBJ2-3; perhaps D is TRBD1 or TRBD2 (5 bases each). The germline V gene encodes CDR1 MNHEY and CDR2 SVGAGI. The CDR3 has 15 amino acids. Trimming cost V 2 bases and J 6 bases, with 15 bases left between them. CDR3 sequence reads: CASSYGGRRRDTQYF. For the CDR3, the DNA is TGTGCCAGCAGTTACGGGGGTAGGAGAAGGGATACGCAGTATTTT.

This clone was seen a single time. This sample includes further DNA sequences coding for the same CDR3. The genes are TRBV7-3 and TRBJ1-1; D is possibly TRBD1 (6 bases). The CDR3 extends over 13 amino acids. Trimming cost V 5 bases and J 1 base, with 8 bases left between them. The germline CDR1 and CDR2 sequences are SGHTA and FQGTGA. In DNA form, the CDR3 reads TGTGCCAGCAGCCGGGACAAGAACACTGAAGCTTTCTTT. Protein: CASSRDKNTEAFF.

V is TRBV18 and J is TRBJ2-5; D possibly uses TRBD1 or TRBD2 (6 bases each). The CDR3 totals 16 residues. The V gene's germline CDR1 is KGHSH and CDR2 LQKENI. V was trimmed by 0 bases and J by 3 bases, leaving 14 bases between them. CDR3 nucleotides: TGTGCCAGCTCACCACCAGGGAGGACAGTGGAAGAGACCCAGTACTTC. This translates into CASSPPGRTVEETQYF.

The V and J genes are TRBV7-2 and TRBJ2-3, with D possibly being TRBD1 or TRBD2 (5 bases each). Germline CDR1 and CDR2: SGHTA and FQGNSA. The V end lost 3 bases, the J end lost 2 bases, and 12 bases lay between the germline ends. This CDR3 is 15 amino acids long. CDR3 DNA: TGTGCCAGCAGCTTCGGGGCCCTATCCACAGATACGCAGTATTTT. Translated: CASSFGALSTDTQYF.

The rearrangement uses TRBV6-1 and TRBJ2-1, with a possible D match to TRBD2 (5 bases). The CDR3 consists of 13 residues. V lost 8 bases and J lost 8, with 16 bases in between. Germline V CDR1 and CDR2: MNHNS, SASEGT. The CDR3 loop reads CASGDALRDEQFF. CDR3 in DNA: TGTGCCAGCGGAGATGCTCTGAGGGATGAGCAGTTCTTC.

This clone has only a few counts. The chain links TRBV28 to TRBJ1-1; perhaps TRBD1 as D (6 bases). V lost 5 bases to trimming and J lost 4 bases, with 17 bases between them. In germline, CDR1 is MDHEN, CDR2 SYDVKM. CDR3 length equals 15 residues. In DNA form, the CDR3 reads TGTGCCAGCAGTACGGCGACAGGAGGCGTCACTGAAGCTTTCTTT. This sequence encodes CASSTATGGVTEAFF.